Listed below are T cell receptor beta chains from one sample, sequenced in a study of response to subunit inactivated influenza vaccine. TCRdb processed the RT-PCR reads anew with MiXCR; each CDR3 protein has one entry. Of about 700,000 distinct CDR3 sequences in the sample, approximately 15% were seen once. Material: PBMCs from blood, obtained less than 15 days before vaccination. The source of these receptors is a man aged 50 or older who received an inactivated influenza vaccine. CDR3s include the opening cysteine and the closing phenylalanine or tryptophan. Rows may omit the clone size; those that give it use once, few, many or a size class.

clone size	CDR3 length	V gene	J gene	CDR3 protein
few	16	TRBV4-3	TRBJ1-2	CASSQDIQGANYGYTF
NA	15	TRBV3-1	TRBJ2-1	CASSQEFTSRKWQFF
few	17	TRBV4-2	TRBJ2-2	CASSQDMLAGLTGELFF
NA	14	TRBV6-4	TRBJ1-2	CASSDGTAGYGYTF
NA	16	TRBV5-5	TRBJ2-1	CASSIASGSSYNEQFF
NA	15	TRBV29-1	TRBJ2-7	CSVYSGTSASYEQYF
NA	13	TRBV12-5	TRBJ2-3	CASGLVTGDTQYF
few	19	TRBV6-2/TRBV6-3	TRBJ2-1	CASSYSKPGLAGGNDEQFF
NA	15	TRBV7-8	TRBJ2-7	CASSPTPTASYEQYF
NA	12	TRBV5-5	TRBJ2-5	CASSLEGGRKYF
few	12	TRBV20-1	TRBJ2-4	CSARVVGPIQYF
NA	14	TRBV3-1	TRBJ2-7	CASSQAFGSHEQYF